This is a list of T cell receptor beta chains from one sample in a study of cytomegalovirus exposure and HLA in healthy donors. The table came from immunoSEQ multiplex PCR; TCRdb's copy has only in-frame clones and leaves some out. The listing records about 55,000 clones. The sample comprised PBMCs. The receptors were gathered from a man aged 50 or older in good health and CMV-seropositive. Each CDR3 is given with its conserved first and last residue.

v_gene	j_gene	CDR3aa
TRBV28	TRBJ2-7	CASSLTGGSYEQYF
TRBV7-8	TRBJ1-2	CASSFGGYGYTF
TRBV7-2	TRBJ2-1	CASSLETGGPHEQFF
TRBV4-2	TRBJ1-2	CARSQRDGYTF
TRBV15	TRBJ1-4	CATSRQGLNEKLFF
TRBV29-1	TRBJ1-2	CSVGEGGYGYTF
TRBV4-3	TRBJ2-7	CASSQDNREKAYEQYF
TRBV5-1	TRBJ1-5	CASSLGRQGGAEGNQPQHF
TRBV29-1	TRBJ2-1	CSVPDRGVGNEQFF
TRBV7-2	TRBJ1-4	CASSPTSTGLGKLFF
TRBV6-5	TRBJ1-2	CASSYGTPISSGYTF
TRBV5-1	TRBJ1-5	CASSPSGTANQPQHF
TRBV5-1	TRBJ2-2	CASLSGVNTGELFF
TRBV9	TRBJ2-5	CASSVGRESNQETQYF